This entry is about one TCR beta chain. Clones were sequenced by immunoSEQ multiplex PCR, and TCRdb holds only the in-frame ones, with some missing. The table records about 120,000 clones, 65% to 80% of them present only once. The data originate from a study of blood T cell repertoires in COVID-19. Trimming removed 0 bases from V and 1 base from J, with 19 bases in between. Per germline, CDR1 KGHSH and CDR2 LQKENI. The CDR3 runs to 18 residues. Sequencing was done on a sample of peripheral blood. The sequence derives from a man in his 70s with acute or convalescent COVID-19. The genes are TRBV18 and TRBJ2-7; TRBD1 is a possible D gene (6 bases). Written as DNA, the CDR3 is TGTGCCAGCTCACCACCCTTGCTCGGAACTAGGGGGTCCTACGAGCAGTACTTC. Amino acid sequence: CASSPPLLGTRGSYEQYF.